This T cell receptor beta chain was recorded in a study of cytomegalovirus exposure and HLA in healthy donors. In the PCR, 60 Vbeta and 13 Jbeta primers were used. Only in-frame clones appear in the TCRdb table, and some are missing; sequencing was by immunoSEQ multiplex PCR. The sample lists 95,000 to 100,000 clones; 76% were seen once. Germline CDR1 and CDR2: MGHRA and YSYEKL. This CDR3 has 14 amino acids. The V gene end was trimmed by 4 bases and the J gene end by 12 bases; junction bases not matched to a gene: 9. As regards this clone: The antigen is unknown.

Study results and caveats: After further analysis at a later stage, under 20,000 TCR beta sequences were associated with HLA alleles at 0.05 false discovery rate. DRB1 had the most TCR associations and HLA-C the fewest, a later analysis found, with rates varying by HLA locus.

Sequenced sample: PBMCs. The chain employs TRBV4-1 and TRBJ2-5; 12 nucleotides line up with TRBD2. This clonotype was sampled from a man aged 35 to 55 in good health and CMV-seronegative. CDR3: CASSRLAGGPPKYF. CDR3 coding DNA: TGCGCCAGCAGCCGTCTAGCGGGGGGGCCCCCAAAGTACTTC.